This T cell receptor (beta chain) was recorded in a study of blood T cell repertoires in COVID-19. For the study at large: Samples came from the United States, Italy and Spain, spanning acute and convalescent COVID-19. In each case, the material was cDNA or gDNA derived from T cells, B-cell-depleted T cells, or PBMCs.

Profiling relied on immunoSEQ multiplex PCR, and the TCRdb table lists in-frame clones only, not all of them. This table holds about 160,000 clones, about four fifths found once. Specimen: PBMCs or T cells enriched from blood (not recorded which). The receptor comes from a woman aged 45 to 65 in a cohort exposed to, infected with or recovered from COVID-19 (not recorded which).

The CDR3 protein is CASSESGTAQETQYF. As DNA, the CDR3 is TGCGCCAGCAGTGAATCAGGGACAGCACAAGAGACCCAGTACTTC. The chain employs TRBV10-1 and TRBJ2-5, with TRBD1 identical over 7 bases. Looked up from germline, CDR1 is WNHNN and CDR2 is SYGVQD (reference sequence). CDR3 length: 15 amino acids. V shed 3 bases and J 2 bases; nucleotides not matched to a gene: 6.